The present TCR beta chain was sequenced within a study of blood T cell repertoires in COVID-19. Original methodology: Estimation of nucleated cell counts relied on the amplification of reference gene primers. Assay used: immunoSEQ multiplex PCR; TCRdb lists only in-frame clones, some missing. V, J and clone size reflect that table, while D and trimming were determined from the DNA. The table records roughly 250,000 clones, approximately 85% of them present only once. V lost 2 bases and J 0 bases, leaving 20 bases between the germline ends. The germline V gene has CDR1 SGHAT and CDR2 FQNNGV. There are 19 residues in the CDR3.

The chain uses TRBV11-2 and TRBJ1-3; no reliable D call. Material for sequencing was peripheral blood. The clonotype originates from a human donor with COVID-19, enrolled during active disease. The donor label of this sample is uncertain. The CDR3 protein is CASSLNGKGWGDSGNTIYF. The CDR3 coding sequence is TGTGCCAGCAGCTTAAATGGAAAGGGATGGGGAGACTCTGGAAACACCATATATTTT.